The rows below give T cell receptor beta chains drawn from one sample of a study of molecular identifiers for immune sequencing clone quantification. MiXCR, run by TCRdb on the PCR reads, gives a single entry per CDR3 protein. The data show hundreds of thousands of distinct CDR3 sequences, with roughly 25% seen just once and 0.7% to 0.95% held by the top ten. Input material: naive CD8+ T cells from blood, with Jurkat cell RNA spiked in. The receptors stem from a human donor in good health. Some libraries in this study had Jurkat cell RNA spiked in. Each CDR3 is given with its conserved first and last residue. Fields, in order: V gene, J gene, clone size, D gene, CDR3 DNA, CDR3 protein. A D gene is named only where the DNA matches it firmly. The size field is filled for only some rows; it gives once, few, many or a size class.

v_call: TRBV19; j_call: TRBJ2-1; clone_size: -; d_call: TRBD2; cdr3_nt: TGTGCCAGCGCGGGACTAGCGGGGGTTAATGAGCAGTTCTTC; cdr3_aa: CASAGLAGVNEQFF
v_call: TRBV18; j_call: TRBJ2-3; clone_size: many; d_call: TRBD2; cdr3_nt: TGTGCCAGCTCACCAGGGACTAGCGGTATCACAGATACGCAGTATTTT; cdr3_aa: CASSPGTSGITDTQYF
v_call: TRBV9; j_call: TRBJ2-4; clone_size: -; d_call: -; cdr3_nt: TGTGCCAGCAGCGTAGTTTTGCTAGCCAAAAACATTCAGTACTTC; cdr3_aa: CASSVVLLAKNIQYF
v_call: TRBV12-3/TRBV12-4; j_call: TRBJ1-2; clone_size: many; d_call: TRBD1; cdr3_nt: TGTGCCAGCAGCCACCCCCCAGGGGGCGGTGGCTACACCTTC; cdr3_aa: CASSHPPGGGGYTF
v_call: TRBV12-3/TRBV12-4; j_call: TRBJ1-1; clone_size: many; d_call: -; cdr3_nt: TGTGCCAGCAGTTTAGAAGGAGGGTCGTACACTGAAGCTTTCTTT; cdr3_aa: CASSLEGGSYTEAFF
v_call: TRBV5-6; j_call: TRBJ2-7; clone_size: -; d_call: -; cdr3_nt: TGTGCCAGCAGCTTGGCCTTCCACGAGCAGTACTTC; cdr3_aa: CASSLAFHEQYF
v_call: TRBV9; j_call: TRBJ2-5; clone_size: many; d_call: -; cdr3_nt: TGTGCCAGCAGCGACGTGAGCACATCAGAGACCCAGTACTTC; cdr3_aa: CASSDVSTSETQYF
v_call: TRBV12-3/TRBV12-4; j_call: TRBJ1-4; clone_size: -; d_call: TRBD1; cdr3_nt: TGTGCCAGCAGTCATACTGGGACAGTTAAAGAAAAACTGTTTTTT; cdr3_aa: CASSHTGTVKEKLFF
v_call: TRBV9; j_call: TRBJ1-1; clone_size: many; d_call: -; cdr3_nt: TGTGCCAGCCTCCGAATTTTTTCGACAGAATCCGAAATGAACACTGAAGCTTTCTTT; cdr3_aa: CASLRIFSTESEMNTEAFF
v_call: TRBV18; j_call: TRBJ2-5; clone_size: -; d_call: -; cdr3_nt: TGTGCCAGCTCACCACGTACAGATCAAGAGCCCCAGTACTTC; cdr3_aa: CASSPRTDQEPQYF
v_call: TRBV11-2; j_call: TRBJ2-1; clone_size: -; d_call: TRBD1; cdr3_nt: TGTGCCAGCAGCCGAGGGGACAGCACCTACAATGAGCAGTTCTTC; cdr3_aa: CASSRGDSTYNEQFF
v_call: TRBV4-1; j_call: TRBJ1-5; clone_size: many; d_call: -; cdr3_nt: TGCGCCAGCAGCCAAGATGGGTATCAGCCCCAGCATTTT; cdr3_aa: CASSQDGYQPQHF
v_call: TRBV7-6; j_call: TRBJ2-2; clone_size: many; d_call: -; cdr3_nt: TGTGCCAGCAGCTTAGAGACAAGGGAAATCGGGGAGCTGTTTTTT; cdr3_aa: CASSLETREIGELFF
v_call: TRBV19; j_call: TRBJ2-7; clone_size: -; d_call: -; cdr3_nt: TGTGCCAGTAGTATAGCAACTGGCTCCTACGAGCAGTACTTC; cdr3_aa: CASSIATGSYEQYF
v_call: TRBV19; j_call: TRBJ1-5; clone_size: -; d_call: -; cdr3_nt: TGTGCCAGTAGTACACAGGGAACTCAGCCCCCGCATTTT; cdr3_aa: CASSTQGTQPPHF
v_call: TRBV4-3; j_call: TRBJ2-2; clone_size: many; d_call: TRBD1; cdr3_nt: TGCGCCAGCAGCCAAGATAGGGGACAGGGCGTCGCGAACACCGGGGAGCTGTTTTTT; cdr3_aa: CASSQDRGQGVANTGELFF
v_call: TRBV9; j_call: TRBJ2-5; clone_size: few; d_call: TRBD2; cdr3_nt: TGTGCCAGCAGCGTAGAGCGGGAGGGCCCGGAGACCCAGTACTTC; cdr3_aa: CASSVEREGPETQYF
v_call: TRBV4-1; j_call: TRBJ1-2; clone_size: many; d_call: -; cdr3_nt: TGCGCCAGCAGCCAAGATCGGCCAGATTTAGACTATGGCTACACCTTC; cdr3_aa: CASSQDRPDLDYGYTF
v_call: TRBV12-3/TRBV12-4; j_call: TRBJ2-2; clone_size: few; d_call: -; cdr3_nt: TGTGCCAGCATAGACTGGAACACCGGGGAGCTGTTTTTT; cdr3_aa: CASIDWNTGELFF
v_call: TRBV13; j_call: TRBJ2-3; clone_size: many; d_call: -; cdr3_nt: TGTGCCAGCAGTCCGGGACTGCGCACAGATACGCAGTATTTT; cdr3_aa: CASSPGLRTDTQYF
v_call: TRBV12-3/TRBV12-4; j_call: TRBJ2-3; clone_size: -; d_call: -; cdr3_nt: TGTGCCAGCAGTTTTAATGTAGGAGGGCCAGATACGCAGTATTTT; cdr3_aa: CASSFNVGGPDTQYF
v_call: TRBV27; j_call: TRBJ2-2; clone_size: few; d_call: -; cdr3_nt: TGTGCCAGCAGGGTTGGGGATACTAACCCGAACACCGGGGAGCTGTTTTTT; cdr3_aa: CASRVGDTNPNTGELFF
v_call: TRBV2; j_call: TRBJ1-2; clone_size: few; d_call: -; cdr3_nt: TGTGCCAGCAGTGAAGTAGACGGTCCTAACTATGGCTACACCTTC; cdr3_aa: CASSEVDGPNYGYTF
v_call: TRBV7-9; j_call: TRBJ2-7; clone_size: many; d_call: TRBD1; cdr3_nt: TGTGCCAGCAGCTACGAGACAGGGACCCACGAGCAGTACTTC; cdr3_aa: CASSYETGTHEQYF
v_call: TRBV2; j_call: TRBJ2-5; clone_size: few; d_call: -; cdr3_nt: TGTGCCAGCTGGGCGGAGAGTGAGACCCAGTACTTC; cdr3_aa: CASWAESETQYF